These T cell receptor beta chains were read from a single sample in a study of blood T cell repertoires in COVID-19. The table came from immunoSEQ multiplex PCR; TCRdb's copy has only in-frame clones and leaves some out. The sample consists of about 71,000 clones, around 80% of them appearing once. The sequenced sample was peripheral blood. Receptor source: a woman aged 80 or over with acute or convalescent COVID-19. CDR3s include the opening cysteine and the closing phenylalanine or tryptophan. Fields, in order: V gene, D gene, clone size, J gene, CDR3 DNA, CDR3 protein. D genes are given only for firm matches. Expanded clones are given a class, and other clones once, few, many or no size at all.

>TRBV2|TRBD2|.|TRBJ2-1
TGTGCCAGCAGTGCCCCGAGGAGCGGGAGGGCCCCAAATGAGCAGTTCTTC
CASSAPRSGRAPNEQFF
>TRBV4-1|TRBD2|.|TRBJ2-1
TGCGCCAGCAGCCAGGGACTAGCGGGAGTGACAACCTACAATGAGCAGTTCTTC
CASSQGLAGVTTYNEQFF
>TRBV18|TRBD2|.|TRBJ2-5
TGTGCCAGCTCCCGAGAGGGACTAGCCCAAGAGACCCAGTACTTC
CASSREGLAQETQYF
>TRBV5-1|TRBD2|once|TRBJ2-2
TGCGCCAGCAGCAGACTAGCGGGAGGGGTTCGGGACACCGGGGAGCTGTTTTTT
CASSRLAGGVRDTGELFF
>TRBV19|TRBD1|.|TRBJ2-5
TGTGCCAGTAGTACGCAGGGGACAGGGATTCTTCAGTACTTC
CASSTQGTGILQYF
>TRBV6-2/TRBV6-3|TRBD1|few|TRBJ1-2
TGTGCCAGCAGTTCGAAACAAACAGGGGGAGATGGCTACACCTTC
CASSSKQTGGDGYTF
>TRBV4-3|.|.|TRBJ2-7
TGCGCCAGCAGCCAAGAAGGGGCCGGAAGGGGGGGCGAGCAGTACTTC
CASSQEGAGRGGEQYF
>TRBV2|TRBD1|.|TRBJ1-1
TGTGCCAGCCGAGCGACAGGGGGGATCGGTAACACTGAAGCTTTCTTT
CASRATGGIGNTEAFF
>TRBV5-1|.|.|TRBJ2-1
TGCGCCAGCAGCCAACCCCCCAGTGAGCAGTTCTTC
CASSQPPSEQFF
>TRBV5-1|.|.|TRBJ2-3
TGCGCCAGCAGCTTGGTCGGGGGACGCCCCACAGATACGCAGTATTTT
CASSLVGGRPTDTQYF
>TRBV10-2|TRBD1|.|TRBJ2-7
TGCGCCAGCAGTGAAAGGGGGCGTAACGAGCAGTACTTC
CASSERGRNEQYF
>TRBV7-6|TRBD2|.|TRBJ2-3
TGTGCCAGCAGCCTAAGCGGGAGGGGGCCCACAGATACGCAGTATTTT
CASSLSGRGPTDTQYF
>TRBV28|.|once|TRBJ2-4
TGTGCCAGCAGTTTGCTAGGTGTGGACAAAAACATTCAGTACTTC
CASSLLGVDKNIQYF
>TRBV6-1|.|.|TRBJ1-2
TGTGCCAGCAGTGATGGGGCCCTGGGGGGCTACACCTTC
CASSDGALGGYTF
>TRBV29-1|TRBD1|.|TRBJ1-1
TGCAGCGATATAGGGACAGGGGCAGCTTTCTTT
CSDIGTGAAFF
>TRBV7-8|TRBD1|.|TRBJ1-2
TGTGCCAGCAGCTCGACCGGACAGGCGGACTATGGCTACACCTTC
CASSSTGQADYGYTF
>TRBV7-9|TRBD1|.|TRBJ2-7
TGTGCCAGCAGCTCCCCGCTGACAGGGGCAACCACCTACGAGCAGTACTTC
CASSSPLTGATTYEQYF
>TRBV19|TRBD1|.|TRBJ2-7
TGTGCCAGTAGTACAGCCAGACTCCGGGACAGGGGAACCGAGCAGTACTTC
CASSTARLRDRGTEQYF
>TRBV10-3|.|.|TRBJ1-1
TGTGCCATCAGTGAAGGAGGGTTAAACACTGAAGCTTTCTTT
CAISEGGLNTEAFF
>TRBV28|TRBD2|few|TRBJ2-7
TGTGCCAGCAGTCCCCGGGGAGGGTTGAAGTACTTC
CASSPRGGLKYF
>TRBV27|.|.|TRBJ2-7
TGTGCCACCTCAACGGGGAGCCAGCTCTTTGAGCAGTACTTC
CATSTGSQLFEQYF
>TRBV12-3/TRBV12-4|TRBD1|.|TRBJ1-2
TGTGCCAGCAGTCTCAACAGGGGAGGCTACACCTTC
CASSLNRGGYTF
>TRBV5-4|TRBD2|.|TRBJ2-1
TGTGCCAGCAGCTTCGGGACTACTCGCGGTGAGCAGTTCTTC
CASSFGTTRGEQFF
>TRBV19|.|.|TRBJ1-1
TGTGCCAGTAGGCTCGCGGGGGGCACTGAAGCTTTCTTT
CASRLAGGTEAFF
>TRBV9|TRBD2|.|TRBJ2-2
TGTGCCAGCAGCGTAGGGGGAGGGATCACCGGGGAGCTGTTTTTT
CASSVGGGITGELFF
>TRBV6-1|TRBD2|.|TRBJ2-3
TGTGCCAGCAGTGAAGCCTACAGCGGGAGTCGAACAGATACGCAGTATTTT
CASSEAYSGSRTDTQYF
>TRBV5-6|.|.|TRBJ2-7
TGTGCCAGCAGCTTGGCCACAGAGACCTACGAGCAGTACTTC
CASSLATETYEQYF
>TRBV5-1|TRBD2|.|TRBJ2-2
TGCGCCAGCAGCTTGGCCGGTTCTGGGGGGGCCGGGGAGCTGTTTTTT
CASSLAGSGGAGELFF
>TRBV28|TRBD1|many|TRBJ1-1
TGTGCCAGCAGTTCCGGGACAGGGGGCGCGGGCACTGAAGCTTTCTTT
CASSSGTGGAGTEAFF
>TRBV9|TRBD2|.|TRBJ2-5
TGTGCCAGCAGCGTAGATCCGGGGGGAAGAGAGACCCAGTACTTC
CASSVDPGGRETQYF
>TRBV5-1|TRBD2|.|TRBJ2-7
TGCGCCAGCAGCCCACGGACTAGCGGGAGCTACGAGCAGTACTTC
CASSPRTSGSYEQYF
>TRBV27|TRBD1|medium-sized|TRBJ1-1
TGTGCCAGCAGTCCCGACAGGGACACTGAAGCTTTCTTT
CASSPDRDTEAFF
>TRBV7-6|.|.|TRBJ1-3
TGTGCCAGCAGCTTAGCGTCGACAGTTGCTGGAAACACCATATATTTT
CASSLASTVAGNTIYF
>TRBV9|.|.|TRBJ2-1
TGTGCCAGCAGCGTATCCCCGCGGCGTGATGAGCAGTTCTTC
CASSVSPRRDEQFF
>TRBV2|.|.|TRBJ2-5
TGTGCCAGCAGTTCATCGACTGTTCCCGGGGAGACCCAGTACTTC
CASSSSTVPGETQYF
>TRBV9|.|.|TRBJ2-5
TGTGCCAGCAGCGACGGGACTCCGCCGGAGACCCAGTACTTC
CASSDGTPPETQYF
>TRBV4-3|TRBD2|.|TRBJ2-7
TGCGCCAGCAGCCAAGGAGTAGCGGGTTCCTACGAGCAGTACTTC
CASSQGVAGSYEQYF
>TRBV6-6|.|.|TRBJ2-7
TGTGCCAGCAGTTACCCATCCTACGAGCAGTACTTC
CASSYPSYEQYF
>TRBV7-8|.|.|TRBJ1-3
TGTGCCAGCAGCTTAGAGGGTGATACAGGGTGGGCACCTGGAAACACCATATATTTT
CASSLEGDTGWAPGNTIYF
>TRBV19|.|.|TRBJ2-7
TGTGCCAGTAGTATGCGGACTGATACCTACGAGCAGTACTTC
CASSMRTDTYEQYF
>TRBV12-3/TRBV12-4|TRBD2|.|TRBJ2-3
TGTGCCAGCAGCATAATCGGGGGGGATACGCAGTATTTT
CASSIIGGDTQYF
>TRBV5-1|TRBD2|.|TRBJ2-5
TGCGCCAGCAGCTTGGTTAGCGGGATTCAAGAGACCCAGTACTTC
CASSLVSGIQETQYF
>TRBV24-1|TRBD1|many|TRBJ1-5
TGTGCCACCAGTGATCCCAAGACAGGGGATTCTCAGCCCCAGCATTTT
CATSDPKTGDSQPQHF
>TRBV30|.|.|TRBJ2-4
TGTGCCTGGAGTGGCGGGGGCAGGGGGCCTACGGGCAAAAACATTCAGTACTTC
CAWSGGGRGPTGKNIQYF
>TRBV5-4|TRBD1|.|TRBJ1-2
TGTGCCAGCAGCTTAGTCAGGGGGCGATACTATGGCTACACCTTC
CASSLVRGRYYGYTF
>TRBV15|.|.|TRBJ2-7
TGTGCCACCAGCAGAGATTCTATTAGGGGTAACGACGAGCAGTACTTC
CATSRDSIRGNDEQYF
>TRBV11-2|TRBD1|.|TRBJ1-1
TGTGCCAGCAGCTTAGCGGGACAGATGAACACTGAAGCTTTCTTT
CASSLAGQMNTEAFF
>TRBV7-6|TRBD1|few|TRBJ2-1
TGTGCCAGCAGCCAGGGACAGCTCAATGAGCAGTTCTTC
CASSQGQLNEQFF
>TRBV5-1|TRBD1|.|TRBJ1-2
TGCGCCAGCAGCATGCCGGGACAGGGGGCCGATGGCTACACCTTC
CASSMPGQGADGYTF
>TRBV6-5|.|.|TRBJ1-1
TGTGCCAGCAGTACGGGAATCGGGGGCACTGAAGCTTTCTTT
CASSTGIGGTEAFF
>TRBV7-9|.|.|TRBJ2-1
TGTGCCAGCAGCCTCGGTAGCTCCTACAATGAGCAGTTCTTC
CASSLGSSYNEQFF
>TRBV6-6|.|.|TRBJ1-5
TGTGCCAGCAGTTACTTTTACAGAGATAGCAATCAGCCCCAGCATTTT
CASSYFYRDSNQPQHF
>TRBV11-2|.|few|TRBJ2-5
TGTGCCAGCAGCTTAAGCCCTGGCAGCGGGGAGACCCAGTACTTC
CASSLSPGSGETQYF
>TRBV27|TRBD1|once|TRBJ1-5
TGTGCCAGCAGTTCACAGCGACAGGGGGCCAGTCAGCCCCAGCATTTT
CASSSQRQGASQPQHF
>TRBV3-1/TRBV3-2|.|.|TRBJ1-3
TGTGCCAGCAGCCTACGACAGCCTGGAAACACCATATATTTT
CASSLRQPGNTIYF